The sequence of this T cell receptor (beta chain) was determined in a study of early T cells in non-severe SARS-CoV-2 infection. Study summary: Sequenced bulk RNA came from whole blood that was unsorted, and chains were unpaired. Study-wide points: Anti-spike CD8 specificities were favored by VDJdb matching, whose results missed private and CD4 specificities.

Regarding this clonotype: The antigen is unknown.

The trim removed 2 bases at V and 3 bases at J, leaving 4 bases unmatched. Germline CDR1 DFQATT, CDR2 SNEGSKA (reference sequence). This CDR3 region has 14 residues. Individual cDNA molecules each received unique molecular identifiers attached to them. One entry per CDR3 protein, called by TCRdb with MiXCR from the 5' RACE reads. The sample has tens of thousands of distinct CDR3 sequences, around 8% seen once. The origin of this receptor is an adult who was a healthcare worker with PCR-confirmed SARS-CoV-2 infection or an uninfected control (not recorded which). Sequenced input: whole blood. The chain employs TRBV20-1 and TRBJ2-7, with 10 bases fitting TRBD2. The CDR3 here is CSARTSGKGYEQYF. CDR3 DNA: TGCAGTGCTAGAACTAGCGGGAAAGGCTACGAGCAGTACTTC.